This T cell receptor (beta chain) was recorded in a study of resident and recirculating memory T cells in vitiligo. The method was immunoSEQ multiplex PCR; TCRdb's version includes in-frame clones alone and lacks a portion of them. The repertoire holds tens of thousands of clones, with about 90% as singletons. Stable patients also lacked confetti depigmentation, a sign of active vitiligo. V dropped 4 bases and J dropped 2 bases, with 15 bases sitting between them. CDR3 length: 15 amino acids. Looked up from germline, CDR1 is MNHEY and CDR2 is SMNVEV (reference sequence). Sample: blood. V is TRBV27 and J is TRBJ2-7; D not resolved. The sequence derives from a male donor with vitiligo. CDR3 DNA: TGTGCCAGCAGTTCCCCCGATGAGGCGACCTACGAGCAGTACTTC. Translation: CASSSPDEATYEQYF.